The following is a T cell receptor (beta chain) sequence with its context. Its matching antigen is unknown. The sample belongs to a study of OX40 agonist ivuxolimab in advanced cancers. Measured with immunoSEQ multiplex PCR; TCRdb has only the in-frame clones, and not every one. The table lists 40,000 to 45,000 clones, less than 85% of them singletons. Study-wide results and limits: Those patients achieving a partial response at 0.1-3.0 mg/kg showed among the lowest clonal expansion. The CD4+ and CD8+ T cells in the blood had expanded clonally by week 6 at 0.1 to 3.0 mg/kg.

This CDR3 is built from 13 residues. Deletions cut 4 bases from V and 3 bases from J, with 9 bases between. Germline CDR1 SGHAT, CDR2 FQNNGV. The sequencing here drew on CD4+ or CD8+ T cells sorted from blood, taken in a trial of the OX40 agonist ivuxolimab. The genes are TRBV11-2 and TRBJ1-1; D is uncertain. This sequence was found in an adult with an advanced solid tumor such as melanoma, head and neck, liver or kidney cancer. The CDR3 DNA sequence: TGTGCCAGCAGCTCGCCACGTCACACTGAAGCTTTCTTT. This codes for CASSSPRHTEAFF.